This T cell receptor (beta chain) was retrieved from a study of CD8 T cells in ankylosing spondylitis. Germline CDR1 DFQATT, CDR2 SNEGSKA (reference sequence). This CDR3 spans 15 amino acids. V dropped 1 base and J dropped 9; count of bases not matched to a gene: 11. Researchers built TCR beta libraries using quantitative 5'-RACE with molecular barcodes. A single record per CDR3 protein comes from TCRdb applying MiXCR to the 5' RACE reads. Among 39,000 or so distinct CDR3 sequences listed, about 9.4% were seen once. In its sample, this clonotype was seen many times. The antigen remains unidentified. Study observations and caveats: As reported, disease-linked clones showed significant enrichment in matched ankylosing spondylitis synovial fluid.

The TCR comes from a male donor with ankylosing spondylitis or in good health (not recorded which). Sample: blood, either unsorted or a sorted T cell fraction (not recorded which). The rearrangement uses TRBV20-1 and TRBJ2-1, with 8 bases lining up with TRBD2. The CDR3 DNA is TGCAGTGCTAGAGTTCCCCTGCGGGAGGACGGTGAGCAGTTCTTC. Translating gives CSARVPLREDGEQFF.